This TCR beta chain came from a study of Graves' ophthalmopathy and Graves' hyperthyroidism. Study findings and constraints: Built on 13 signatures, a model told ophthalmopathy apart from stable hyperthyroidism with about 91% sensitivity and over 80% specificity. Sensitivity reached around 67% and specificity more than 72% when the model predicted ophthalmopathy progression.

Germline CDR1 reads SGHDN; CDR2 reads FVKESK. The CDR3 loop spans 18 amino acids. Trimming removed 6 bases from V and 3 bases from J, with 26 bases in between. Additional autoimmune diseases, uncontrolled infections, pregnancy or lactation disqualified patients. The diagnosis was founded upon clinical symptoms, serum thyroxine, TRAb, thyroid ultrasound and orbital computed tomography. RNA served as the template for amplifying TCR beta CDR3 regions. The first round was an RT-PCR with HTBI primers, and the second round was a multiplex PCR. Using its own MiXCR run on the multiplex PCR reads, TCRdb lists one record per CDR3 protein. In the table there are roughly 160,000 distinct CDR3 sequences, 39% of which are singletons. As for this clonotype: Its specificity is unknown.

The chain has TRBV14 and TRBJ1-1, with D perhaps TRBD1 (5 bases). This clonotype was obtained from a man under 40 with Graves' ophthalmopathy. The sample taken for sequencing was peripheral blood. The CDR3 bases are TGTGCCAGCAGTCCTGGAATCGACAGAAGACAATGGGACACTGAAGCTTTCTTT. Its translation: CASSPGIDRRQWDTEAFF.